This TCR beta chain was identified in a study of shared clonotypes between healthy human individuals. TCRdb's copy holds only in-frame clones and misses some; the assay was immunoSEQ multiplex PCR. Of approximately 600,000 clones listed, 85% to 95% are singletons. Trimming stripped 6 bases from V and 0 bases from J, with 21 bases between. The V gene's germline CDR1 is MNHEY and CDR2 SMNVEV (reference sequence). The CDR3 totals 18 residues. It was CD45RO-negative cells, positively selected for CCR7, that made up naive CD8 cells, with terminally differentiated effector memory CD45RA+ cells excluded. The donors, all of them Caucasian adults, lived in Nashville, Tennessee.

The chain links TRBV27 to TRBJ2-1; possibly TRBD2 for D (6 bases). The clonotype comes from a woman in her 30s in good health. Sequenced material: naive CD8+ T cells sorted from blood. CDR3 sequence reads: CASSPPAGPLSSYNEQFF. The CDR3 DNA follows: TGTGCCAGCAGCCCCCCGGCGGGGCCCCTGAGCTCCTACAATGAGCAGTTCTTC.